This T cell receptor beta chain was recovered during a study of Tregs in tolerant kidney transplant recipients. Some clones are missing from TCRdb's copy, which holds only in-frame ones; the method was immunoSEQ multiplex PCR. The sample lists about 110,000 clones, around 90% occurring once. The clonotype originates from a human donor who received a combined kidney and bone marrow transplant. The sample here was CD4+ T cells from blood, taken before the transplant.

In nucleotides, the CDR3 is TGTGCCAGCAGTCTGTCGGGACAACTGAACACTGAAGCTTTCTTT. Translated: CASSLSGQLNTEAFF. The chain recombines TRBV2 with TRBJ1-1; D might be TRBD1 (6 bases). With 5 bases removed from V and 0 bases from J, the gap between germline ends came to 13 bases. The CDR3 is 15 residues long. Germline lookup yields CDR1 SNHLY and CDR2 FYNNEI. Variable domain in full (rest from reference TRBV2 and TRBJ1-1): EPEVTQTPSHQVTQMGQEVILRCVPISNHLYFYWYRQILGQKVEFLVSFYNNEISEKSEIFDDQFSVERPDGSNFTLKIRSTKLEDSAMYFCASSLSGQLNTEAFFGQGTRLTVV.